The present TCR beta chain was sequenced within a study of T cells after yellow fever vaccination. TCRdb re-called the 5' RACE reads through MiXCR, storing one row per CDR3 protein. The sample contains approximately 110,000 distinct CDR3 sequences, 6.5% to 8% of which appear only once. This clonotype was observed many times. This CDR3 contains 16 residues. Germline CDR1 reads DFQATT; CDR2 reads SNEGSKA (reference sequence). V was trimmed by 3 bases and J by 0 bases, leaving 16 bases between them. The sample consisted of CD4+ T cells sorted from PBMCs, taken 10 days after the first yellow fever vaccination. This chain uses TRBV20-1 with TRBJ2-3, with D perhaps assigned TRBD1 or TRBD2 (5 bases each). This TCR derives from a man younger than 35 who received the YFV17D yellow fever vaccine. The DNA of the CDR3 is TGCAGTGCTAGGCCCTTGGGACCCCTTAGCACAGATACGCAGTATTTT. This gives the protein CSARPLGPLSTDTQYF.